A selection of T cell receptor beta chains follows, all from one sample in a study of PD-L1 blockade in urothelial cancer. Profiled with immunoSEQ multiplex PCR; TCRdb holds only in-frame clones, not every one. The sample carries 55,000 or so clones, approximately 80% recorded once. The sample was PBMCs, taken around atezolizumab (anti-PD-L1) treatment. The receptors derive from a man aged 40-55 years with urothelial cancer. CDR3s include the opening cysteine and the closing phenylalanine or tryptophan. A D gene is named only where the DNA matches it firmly.

j_call d_call v_call cdr3_length cdr3_aa cdr3_nt
TRBJ2-7 NA TRBV18 14 CASSPGRAPYEQYF TGTGCCAGCTCACCTGGCAGGGCGCCCTACGAGCAGTACTTC
TRBJ1-1 NA TRBV6-1 16 CASSEYRERMNTEAFF TGTGCCAGCAGTGAGTACAGGGAGCGAATGAACACTGAAGCTTTCTTT
TRBJ2-2 TRBD2 TRBV7-3 16 CASSLTLTSGTGELFF TGTGCCAGCAGCTTAACGCTAACTAGCGGCACCGGGGAGCTGTTTTTT
TRBJ1-5 TRBD1 TRBV5-6 15 CASSLAGVQGQSQHF TGTGCCAGCAGCTTGGCTGGCGTCCAGGGACAGTCCCAGCATTTT
TRBJ2-7 NA TRBV28 13 CASKPTSPGEQYF TGTGCCAGCAAACCGACCTCTCCGGGGGAGCAGTACTTC
TRBJ2-2 NA TRBV4-3 15 CASSSTGTLGGELFF TGCGCCAGCAGCTCGACAGGGACTTTAGGCGGGGAGCTGTTTTTT
TRBJ2-2 NA TRBV6-5 15 CASSYWTPNTGELFF TGTGCCAGCAGTTACTGGACACCGAACACCGGGGAGCTGTTTTTT
TRBJ2-7 TRBD1 TRBV19 14 CASSLQGSGGEQYF TGTGCCAGTAGCTTACAGGGGAGCGGTGGCGAGCAGTACTTC
TRBJ2-7 TRBD2 TRBV19 15 CASSMILAGDGEQYF TGTGCCAGTAGTATGATATTAGCGGGAGATGGGGAGCAGTACTTC
TRBJ2-4 NA TRBV28 15 CASRSRGLAKNIQYF TGTGCCAGCCGCTCGCGGGGCTTGGCCAAAAACATTCAGTACTTC
TRBJ1-5 TRBD1 TRBV30 17 CAWSVNRGSQYNQPQHF TGTGCCTGGAGTGTAAACAGGGGCTCTCAATATAATCAGCCCCAGCATTTT
TRBJ1-3 NA TRBV29-1 13 CSVRGLGGNTIYF TGCAGCGTGAGGGGACTGGGTGGGAACACCATATATTTT
TRBJ2-6 NA TRBV5-6 16 CASSTRQPSGANVLTF TGTGCCAGCAGCACCCGACAGCCCTCTGGGGCCAACGTCCTGACTTTC
TRBJ1-1 NA TRBV10-3 14 CAITAGGAGTEAFF TGTGCCATCACCGCGGGAGGGGCCGGCACTGAAGCTTTCTTT
TRBJ2-1 NA TRBV27 15 CASTLPGRSGNEQFF TGTGCCAGCACCCTCCCGGGCCGGTCGGGAAATGAGCAGTTCTTC